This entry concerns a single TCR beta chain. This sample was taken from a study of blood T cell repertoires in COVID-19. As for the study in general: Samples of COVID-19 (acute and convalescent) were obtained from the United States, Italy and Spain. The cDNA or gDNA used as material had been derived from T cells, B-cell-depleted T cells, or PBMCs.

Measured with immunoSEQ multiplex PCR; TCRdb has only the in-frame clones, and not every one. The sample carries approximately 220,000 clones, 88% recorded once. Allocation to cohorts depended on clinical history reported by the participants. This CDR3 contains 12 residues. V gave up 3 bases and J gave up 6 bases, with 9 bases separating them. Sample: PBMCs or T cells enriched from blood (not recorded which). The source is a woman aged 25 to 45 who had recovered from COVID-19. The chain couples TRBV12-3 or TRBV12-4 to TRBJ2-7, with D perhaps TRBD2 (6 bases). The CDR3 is CASSLTSREQYF. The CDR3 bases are TGTGCCAGCAGTTTGACTAGTCGCGAGCAGTACTTC.